Below are 24 T cell receptor beta chains sequenced from a single sample in a study of identical twins. TCRdb recomputed calls from the 5' RACE reads with MiXCR, one row per CDR3 protein. The sample yields some 760,000 distinct CDR3 sequences, about 18% seen once. The sample also formed part of further work on T cells expressing NK-cell markers.

The material sequenced was PBMCs. Receptor source: a young woman in good health.

The V and J genes are TRBV12-3 or TRBV12-4 and TRBJ2-3, with 8 bases identical to TRBD2. The V segment lost 4 bases and the J segment 0 bases; nucleotides outside the gene matches: 6. CDR3 length: 16 amino acids. CDR3 in amino acids: CASSYELAASTDTQYF. The CDR3 DNA reads TGTGCCAGCAGTTACGAACTAGCGGCAAGCACAGATACGCAGTATTTT.

The V gene is TRBV7-9, the J gene TRBJ2-1; a possible D gene is TRBD1 (6 bases). Looked up from germline, CDR1 is SEHNR and CDR2 is FQNEAQ (reference sequence). The CDR3 runs to 14 residues. The germline V and J ends were trimmed by 5 bases and 6 bases, with 14 bases remaining between them. CDR3 in amino acids: CASSPTGLGNEQFF. In DNA form, the CDR3 reads TGTGCCAGCAGCCCCACAGGGCTGGGCAATGAGCAGTTCTTC.

This sequence joins TRBV9 and TRBJ1-3; D call uncertain. With 2 bases removed from V and 3 bases from J, the gap between germline ends came to 18 bases. This CDR3 is built from 17 residues. Germline V lookup: CDR1 SGDLS, CDR2 YYNGEE. In DNA, the CDR3 is TGTGCCAGCAGCGTCCCAAGCGAAGGTACAATTGGAAACACCATATATTTT. Its protein is CASSVPSEGTIGNTIYF. Based on the CDR3 plus reference TRBV9 and TRBJ1-3, the full variable domain is DSGVTQTPKHLITATGQRVTLRCSPRSGDLSVYWYQQSLDQGLQFLIQYYNGEERAKGNILERFSAQQFPDLHSELNLSSLELGDSALYFCASSVPSEGTIGNTIYFGEGSWLTVV.

This clonotype was seen more than once but under ten times. This rearrangement joins TRBV7-8 to TRBJ2-2; D is uncertain. Germline V gene lookup returns CDR1 SGHVS and CDR2 FQNEAQ. The germline V and J ends were trimmed by 5 bases and 5 bases, with 18 bases remaining between them. The CDR3 is 16 amino acids. The CDR3 loop is CASSPQTSPVTGELFF. In DNA form, the CDR3 reads TGTGCCAGCAGCCCGCAAACATCCCCAGTAACCGGGGAGCTGTTTTTT. Together with reference TRBV7-8 and TRBJ2-2, the CDR3 gives the full variable domain: GAGVSQSPRYKVAKRGQDVALRCDPISGHVSLFWYQQALGQGPEFLTYFQNEAQLDKSGLPSDRFFAERPEGSVSTLKIQRTQQEDSAVYLCASSPQTSPVTGELFFGEGSRLTVL.

This clonotype was detected a few times. This chain connects TRBV9 to TRBJ2-3; TRBD1 might be the D (6 bases). Trimming took off 3 bases at V and 2 bases at J, with 13 bases between the two ends. The CDR3 is 15 amino acids. Germline V gene data show CDR1 as SGDLS and CDR2 as YYNGEE. This chain's CDR3 is CASSGGWGPTDTQYF. The CDR3 nucleotides read TGTGCCAGCAGCGGGGGATGGGGGCCCACAGATACGCAGTATTTT.

The chain employs TRBV5-1 and TRBJ2-5; TRBD2 is a possible D gene (6 bases). CDR3 size: 14 residues. Germline V lookup: CDR1 SGHRS, CDR2 YFSETQ. Trimming removed 2 bases from V and 4 bases from J, with 12 bases in between. Here the CDR3 reads CASSFAQGGETQYF. Written as DNA, the CDR3 is TGCGCCAGCAGCTTCGCGCAGGGAGGAGAGACCCAGTACTTC.

The gene calls are TRBV7-9 and TRBJ2-3, with D unclear. This CDR3 comprises 10 residues. Germline V gene lookup returns CDR1 SEHNR and CDR2 FQNEAQ (reference sequence). The V end lost 4 bases, the J end lost 11 bases, and 7 bases lay between the germline ends. CDR3 residues: CASSSSEQYF. CDR3 nucleotide sequence: TGTGCCAGCAGCTCAAGTGAGCAGTATTTT.

This chain links TRBV20-1 with TRBJ2-3; a possible D gene is TRBD2 (6 bases). The V gene's germline CDR1 is DFQATT and CDR2 SNEGSKA (reference sequence). Trimming removed 6 bases from V and 6 bases from J, with 25 bases in between. This CDR3 region has 16 residues. The CDR3: CSADASGWGDGDTQYF. In DNA, the CDR3 is TGCAGTGCCGACGCCTCTGGGTGGGGGGACGGGGATACGCAGTATTTT.

This clonotype was seen only a few times. The V gene is TRBV5-1, the J gene TRBJ2-3, with 9 bases that match TRBD2. With 4 bases clipped from V and 6 bases from J, the junction kept 15 bases outside the gene matches. This CDR3 comprises 17 residues. The germline CDR1 and CDR2 sequences are SGHRS and YFSETQ. DNA of the CDR3: TGCGCCAGCAGCCTCGGGAGCGGGAGGCCCGTAGGGGATACGCAGTATTTT. Amino acids: CASSLGSGRPVGDTQYF.

The rearrangement uses TRBV19 and TRBJ2-7; D is uncertain. This CDR3 is built from 15 residues. Trimming pared 5 bases from V and 0 bases from J, leaving 14 bases between. The V gene's germline CDR1 is LNHDA and CDR2 SQIVND (reference sequence). The CDR3 region is CASSPSQSFSYEQYF. The CDR3 coding sequence is TGTGCCAGTAGTCCCTCCCAGAGTTTCTCCTACGAGCAGTACTTC.

This clonotype was recorded at least ten times. This chain joins TRBV10-1 and TRBJ2-2; D is ambiguous. The V and J ends lost 0 bases and 5 bases respectively, with 4 bases between them. Germline assignment: CDR1 WNHNN and CDR2 SYGVQD (reference sequence). The CDR3 contains 13 residues. CDR3 nucleotide sequence: TGCGCCAGCAGTGAGTCGAGAACCGGGGAGCTGTTTTTT. Translation gives CASSESRTGELFF.

The J gene is TRBJ2-6, the V gene TRBV3-1; no clear D. The germline V and J ends were trimmed by 5 bases and 4 bases, with 6 bases remaining between them. This CDR3 spans 13 amino acids. Germline values: CDR1 LGHDT, CDR2 YNNKEL (reference sequence). CDR3 nucleotide sequence: TGTGCCAGCAGCGCCAACGGGGCCAACGTCCTGACTTTC. Protein product: CASSANGANVLTF.

This clonotype was seen a few times. At one end, the junction sequence differs from germline, possibly due to a read error. The rearrangement links TRBV7-2 to TRBJ2-2; D is unclear. CDR1 is SGHTA, CDR2 FQGNSA, per germline. CDR3 length: 12 amino acids. Here the CDR3 DNA reads TGCGGCTTCCCCGCAGACACCGGGGAGCTGTTTTTT. Translating it yields CGFPADTGELFF. Full variable domain (outside the CDR3, taken from reference TRBV7-2 and TRBJ2-2): GAGVSQSPSNKVTEKGKDVELRCDPISGHTALYWYRQSLGQGLEFLIYFQGNSAPDKSGLPSDRFSAERTGGSVSTLTIQRTQQEDSAVYLCGFPADTGELFFGEGSRLTVL.

V gene TRBV15 combines with J gene TRBJ2-1; unclear D gene. Germline V CDR1 and CDR2: LNHNV, YYDKDF (reference sequence). V was shortened by 9 bases and J by 4 bases, with 13 bases between the two germline ends. This CDR3 is built from 13 residues. The CDR3 protein is CATGLSRYNEQFF. The CDR3 DNA is TGTGCCACGGGCCTAAGCAGGTACAATGAGCAGTTCTTC.

The sample holds a few counts of this clonotype. The J gene is TRBJ2-1, the V gene TRBV29-1, with D possibly being TRBD2 (5 bases). Germline V gene data show CDR1 as SQVTM and CDR2 as ANQGSEA. The ends were cut back, 5 bases at V and 8 bases at J, with 13 bases in the middle. CDR3 length: 12 residues. The CDR3 DNA reads TGCAGCGTTTCTTCACGGCGGGATGAGCAGTTCTTC. Protein product: CSVSSRRDEQFF.

The chain carries TRBV6-5 and TRBJ2-6; TRBD2 matches 12 bases. Unmatched junction bases numbered 8, after V lost 2 bases and J lost 3 bases. Germline loops: CDR1 MNHEY, CDR2 SVGAGI. This CDR3 comprises 19 residues. As DNA, the CDR3 is TGTGCCAGCAGTTACCCTCTAGCGGGAGGGAGTATTGGGGCCAACGTCCTGACTTTC. It codes for CASSYPLAGGSIGANVLTF.

The rearrangement uses TRBV24-1 and TRBJ2-3, with a possible D match to TRBD2 (6 bases). The CDR3 extends over 12 amino acids. The V and J ends lost 1 base and 8 bases respectively, with 6 bases between them. Per the germline V gene, CDR1 is KGHDR and CDR2 is SFDVKD. The CDR3 DNA reads as TGTGCCACCAGTGATTTCGGGGGTACGCAGTATTTT. Protein product: CATSDFGGTQYF.

The V gene is TRBV5-1, the J gene TRBJ2-5; D is perhaps TRBD2 (5 bases). V lost 1 base and J lost 5, with 15 bases in between. Germline V lookup: CDR1 SGHRS, CDR2 YFSETQ. The CDR3 consists of 15 residues. The CDR3 coding sequence is TGCGCCAGCAGCTTGTTGGCAGGAACGGGGGAGACCCAGTACTTC. Residues: CASSLLAGTGETQYF.

This clonotype appeared a few times. This chain uses TRBV20-1 with TRBJ2-6, with TRBD1 matching 8 bases. V lost 5 bases and J lost 3; bases outside the gene matches: 6. This CDR3 contains 15 residues. The germline V gene encodes CDR1 DFQATT and CDR2 SNEGSKA (reference sequence). The CDR3 here is CSASGGASGANVLTF. The CDR3 DNA reads as TGCAGTGCTTCAGGGGGCGCGAGTGGGGCCAACGTCCTGACTTTC.

Ten or more counts support this clonotype. This sequence joins TRBV6-1 and TRBJ2-1, with 7 bases aligning to TRBD2. CDR3 length: 15 amino acids. With V trimmed by 5 bases and J by 0 bases, 4 bases remained unmatched. CDR1 is MNHNS, CDR2 SASEGT, per germline. CDR3 sequence reads: CASSPLADSYNEQFF. CDR3 coding DNA: TGTGCCAGCAGTCCCCTAGCGGACTCCTACAATGAGCAGTTCTTC.

This clonotype came up a few times. The chain uses TRBV13 and TRBJ2-1; 11 bases match TRBD2. The CDR3 has 17 amino acids. V dropped 2 bases and J dropped 5; count of bases not matched to a gene: 8. Germline V gene lookup returns CDR1 PRHDT and CDR2 FYEKMQ (reference sequence). CDR3 in amino acids: CASSLPVGLAVDNEQFF. The CDR3, as DNA: TGTGCCAGCAGCTTACCCGTGGGACTAGCGGTAGACAATGAGCAGTTCTTC. The whole variable domain, filled in from reference TRBV13 and TRBJ2-1, reads AAGVIQSPRHLIKEKRETATLKCYPIPRHDTVYWYQQGPGQDPQFLISFYEKMQSDKGSIPDRFSAQQFSDYHSELNMSSLELGDSALYFCASSLPVGLAVDNEQFFGPGTRLTVL.

The gene calls are TRBV12-3 or TRBV12-4 and TRBJ2-7; the match to TRBD2 covers 7 bases. This CDR3 has 14 amino acids. Trimming removed 4 bases from V and 3 bases from J; junction bases left unmatched: 6. The CDR3 DNA reads TGTGCCAGCAGTTCCGAGCGGGATGGCTACGAGCAGTACTTC. This sequence encodes CASSSERDGYEQYF.

Notes on this clonotype: A much larger clone lies a single base off, so this may be a read error. V is TRBV5-1 and J is TRBJ1-1; D gene uncertain. V lost 0 bases, J lost 4 bases, and 7 bases lay in between. This CDR3 has 13 residues. CDR1 SGHRS and CDR2 YFSETQ come from the germline V gene. The CDR3 DNA is TGCGCCAGCAGCTTGGACAGACCCACTGAAGCTTTCTTT. Its protein is CASSLDRPTEAFF.

DNA of the CDR3: TGTGCCAGCAGCCCCGGGACCCTAGATGGCATTCAGTACTTC. Its translation: CASSPGTLDGIQYF. This chain links TRBV7-2 with TRBJ2-4; D possibly matches TRBD1 or TRBD2 (5 bases each). V lost 5 bases, J lost 9 bases, and 17 bases lay in between. The CDR3 consists of 14 residues. Per germline, CDR1 SGHTA and CDR2 FQGNSA.